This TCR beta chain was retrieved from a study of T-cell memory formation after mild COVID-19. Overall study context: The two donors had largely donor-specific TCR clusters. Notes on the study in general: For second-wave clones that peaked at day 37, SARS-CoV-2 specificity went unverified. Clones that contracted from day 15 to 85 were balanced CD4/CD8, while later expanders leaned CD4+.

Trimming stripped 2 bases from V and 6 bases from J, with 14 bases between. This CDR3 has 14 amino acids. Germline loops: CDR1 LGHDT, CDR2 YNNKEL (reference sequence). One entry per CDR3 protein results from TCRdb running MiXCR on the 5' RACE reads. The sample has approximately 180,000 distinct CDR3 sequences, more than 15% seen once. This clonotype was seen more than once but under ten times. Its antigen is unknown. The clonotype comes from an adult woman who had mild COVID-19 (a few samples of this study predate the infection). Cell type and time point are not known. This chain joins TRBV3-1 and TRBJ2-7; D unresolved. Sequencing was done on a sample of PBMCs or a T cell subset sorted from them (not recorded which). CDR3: CASSQLAAAFEQYF. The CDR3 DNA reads TGTGCCAGCAGCCAACTGGCGGCGGCTTTCGAGCAGTACTTC.